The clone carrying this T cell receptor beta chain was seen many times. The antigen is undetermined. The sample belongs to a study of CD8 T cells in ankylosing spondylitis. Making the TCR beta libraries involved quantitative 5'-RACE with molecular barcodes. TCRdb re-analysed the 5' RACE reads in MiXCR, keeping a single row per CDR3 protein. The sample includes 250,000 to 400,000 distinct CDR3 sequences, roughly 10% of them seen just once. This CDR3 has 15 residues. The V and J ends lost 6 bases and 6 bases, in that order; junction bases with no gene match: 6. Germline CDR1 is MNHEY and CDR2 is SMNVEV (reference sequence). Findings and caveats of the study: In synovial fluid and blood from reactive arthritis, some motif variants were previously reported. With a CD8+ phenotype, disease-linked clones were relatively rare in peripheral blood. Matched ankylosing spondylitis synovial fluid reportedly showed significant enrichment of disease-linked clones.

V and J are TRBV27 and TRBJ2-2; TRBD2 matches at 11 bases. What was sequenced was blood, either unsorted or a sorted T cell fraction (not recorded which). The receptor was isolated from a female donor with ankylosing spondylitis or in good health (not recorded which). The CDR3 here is CASSLTSGSSGELFF. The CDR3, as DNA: TGTGCCAGCAGCCTTACTAGCGGGAGTTCCGGGGAGCTGTTTTTT.